The clone carrying this TCR beta chain was seen a few times. Antigen specificity is unknown. This sample stems from a study of cytomegalovirus exposure and HLA in healthy donors. General study findings and limits: A few CMV-associated chains were confirmed in vitro to be specific for CMV antigens. TCR sequences were mostly rare, though some public TCRs occurred in many donors. A list of roughly 180 TCR beta chains associated with cytomegalovirus was given.

Profiled with immunoSEQ multiplex PCR; TCRdb holds only in-frame clones, not every one. The sample has about 260,000 clones, about nine tenths seen once. V lost 7 bases and J lost 6, with 10 bases in between. This CDR3 spans 11 amino acids. Looked up from germline, CDR1 is WSHSY and CDR2 is SAAADI. Sequencing input: PBMCs. The rearrangement joins TRBV10-2 to TRBJ2-7; possibly TRBD2 for D (6 bases). This TCR was sampled from a woman younger than 45 in good health and CMV-seronegative. The DNA for the CDR3 is TGCGCCAGCAATCTAGCGTCCGAGCAGTACTTC. Encoded protein: CASNLASEQYF.